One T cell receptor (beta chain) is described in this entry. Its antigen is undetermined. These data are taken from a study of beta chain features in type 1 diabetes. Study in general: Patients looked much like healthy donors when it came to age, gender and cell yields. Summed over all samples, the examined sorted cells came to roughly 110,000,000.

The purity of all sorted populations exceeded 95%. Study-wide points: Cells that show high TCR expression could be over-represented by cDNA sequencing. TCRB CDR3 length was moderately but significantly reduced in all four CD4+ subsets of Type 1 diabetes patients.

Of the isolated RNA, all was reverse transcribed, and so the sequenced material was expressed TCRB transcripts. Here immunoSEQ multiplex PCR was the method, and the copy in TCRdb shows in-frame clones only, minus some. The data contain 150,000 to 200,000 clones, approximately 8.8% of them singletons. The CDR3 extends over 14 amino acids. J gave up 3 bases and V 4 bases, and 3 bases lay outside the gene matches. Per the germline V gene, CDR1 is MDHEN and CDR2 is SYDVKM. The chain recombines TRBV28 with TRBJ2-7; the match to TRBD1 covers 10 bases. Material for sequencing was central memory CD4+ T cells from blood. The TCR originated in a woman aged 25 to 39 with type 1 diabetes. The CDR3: CASSSGTGVYEQYF. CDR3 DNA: TGTGCCAGCAGTTCCGGGACAGGGGTCTACGAGCAGTACTTC. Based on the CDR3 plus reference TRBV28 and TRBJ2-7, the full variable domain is DVKVTQSSRYLVKRTGEKVFLECVQDMDHENMFWYRQDPGLGLRLIYFSYDVKMKEKGDIPEGYSVSREKKERFSLILESASTNQTSMYLCASSSGTGVYEQYFGPGTRLTVT.